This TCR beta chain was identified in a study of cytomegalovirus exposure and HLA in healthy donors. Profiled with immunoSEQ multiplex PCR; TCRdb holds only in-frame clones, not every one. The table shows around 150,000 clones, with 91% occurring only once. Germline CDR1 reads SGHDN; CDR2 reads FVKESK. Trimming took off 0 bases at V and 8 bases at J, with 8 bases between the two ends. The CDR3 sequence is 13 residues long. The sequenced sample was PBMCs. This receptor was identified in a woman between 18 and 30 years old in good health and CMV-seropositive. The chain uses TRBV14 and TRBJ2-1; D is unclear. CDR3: CASSQERFYEQFF. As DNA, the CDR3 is TGTGCCAGCAGCCAAGAACGGTTCTATGAGCAGTTCTTC.